Shown below are 31 T cell receptor beta chains from a single sample sequenced in a study of glioma-infiltrating T cells after dendritic cell vaccination. Measured with immunoSEQ multiplex PCR; TCRdb has only the in-frame clones, and not every one. The sample holds 20,000 or so clones, roughly nine tenths seen once. Time point denoted: after dendritic cell vaccination, including at tumor progression/relapse. The material sequenced was blood, taken after dendritic cell vaccination. These TCRs come from a human donor with glioblastoma.

The chain joins TRBV15 to TRBJ2-7, with 8 nucleotides matching TRBD1. The CDR3 is made up of 15 amino acids. V dropped 4 bases and J dropped 3; count of bases not matched to a gene: 8. Germline CDR1 is LNHNV and CDR2 is YYDKDF (reference sequence). The CDR3 DNA sequence: TGTGCCACCAGCAATAGCCGGACAGGGCGCTACGAGCAGTACTTC. Translating gives CATSNSRTGRYEQYF.

The chain joins TRBV7-9 to TRBJ2-5, with 16 nucleotides matching TRBD2. The CDR3 extends over 17 amino acids. After removal of 4 bases from V and 2 bases from J, the junction contained 4 bases not matched to a gene. Germline lookup yields CDR1 SEHNR and CDR2 FQNEAQ (reference sequence). The CDR3 here is CASSYPGLAGGQETQYF. In DNA, the CDR3 is TGTGCCAGCAGCTACCCGGGACTAGCGGGGGGGCAAGAGACCCAGTACTTC. Drawing the rest from reference TRBV7-9 and TRBJ2-5, the complete variable domain is DTGVSQNPRHKITKRGQNVTFRCDPISEHNRLYWYRQTLGQGPEFLTYFQNEAQLEKSRLLSDRFSAERPKGSFSTLEIQRTEQGDSAMYLCASSYPGLAGGQETQYFGPGTRLLVL.

This sequence joins TRBV9 and TRBJ2-3, with 11 bases lining up with TRBD2. This CDR3 region has 15 residues. With 4 bases clipped from V and 1 base from J, the junction kept 2 bases outside the gene matches. Germline V gives CDR1 SGDLS, CDR2 YYNGEE. The CDR3 here is CASSMGLAGTDTQYF. The CDR3 bases are TGTGCCAGCAGCATGGGACTAGCGGGCACAGATACGCAGTATTTT.

The J gene is TRBJ2-1, the V gene TRBV6-5; D unresolved. Germline CDR1 MNHEY, CDR2 SVGAGI. This CDR3 spans 14 amino acids. V shed 4 bases and J shed 4 bases, with 11 bases lying between them. CDR3 nucleotides: TGTGCCAGCAGTTCCCCTAGTCGGTACAATGAGCAGTTCTTC. This sequence encodes CASSSPSRYNEQFF.

V is TRBV6-1 and J is TRBJ2-7, with D possibly TRBD2 on 5 matching bases. The CDR3 consists of 13 residues. The germline CDR1 and CDR2 sequences are MNHNS and SASEGT. The V gene lost 10 bases and the J gene lost 3 bases, with 16 bases spanning the gap. The CDR3 reads CAKRVDGGYEQYF. The CDR3, as DNA: TGTGCCAAAAGGGTGGACGGAGGCTACGAGCAGTACTTC.

The gene calls are TRBV7-9 and TRBJ2-7; a weak D match, TRBD2 (5 bases). Trimming removed 4 bases from V and 6 bases from J, with 10 bases in between. Germline V gene data show CDR1 as SEHNR and CDR2 as FQNEAQ (reference sequence). The CDR3 totals 12 residues. CDR3 coding DNA: TGTGCCAGCAGCTATAGGACTCTCGAGCAGTACTTC. Encoded protein: CASSYRTLEQYF.

The chain uses TRBV27 and TRBJ1-4, with D perhaps TRBD1 (5 bases). This CDR3 has 15 amino acids. From germline, CDR1 is MNHEY and CDR2 SMNVEV (reference sequence). V lost 0 bases and J 7 bases, leaving 12 bases between the germline ends. The CDR3 coding sequence is TGTGCCAGCAGTTTATCAGGCGGGGGAGGTGAAAAACTGTTTTTT. This encodes CASSLSGGGGEKLFF. The full variable domain, completed using reference TRBV27 and TRBJ1-4, is EAQVTQNPRYLITVTGKKLTVTCSQNMNHEYMSWYRQDPGLGLRQIYYSMNVEVTDKGDVPEGYKVSRKEKRNFPLILESPSPNQTSLYFCASSLSGGGGEKLFFGSGTQLSVL.

The chain is built from TRBV29-1 and TRBJ2-1; perhaps TRBD2 as D (5 bases). Germline lookup yields CDR1 SQVTM and CDR2 ANQGSEA. The CDR3 is 12 residues long. V lost 4 bases to trimming and J lost 6 bases, with 10 bases between them. The CDR3 nucleotides read TGCAGCGTTGGCGCAAGCGGCAATGAGCAGTTCTTC. Its protein is CSVGASGNEQFF.

This CDR3 reads CASSYRDRNTDTQYF. For the CDR3, the DNA is TGCGCCAGCAGCTACCGGGACAGGAACACAGATACGCAGTATTTT. J is TRBJ2-3 and V is TRBV5-1; 8 bases fit TRBD1. CDR1 and CDR2 (germline): SGHRS, YFSETQ. The trim removed 3 bases at V and 2 bases at J, leaving 5 bases unmatched. The CDR3 covers 15 residues.

The chain couples TRBV6-5 to TRBJ2-7; 9 bases align to TRBD1. Losses at the gene ends were 7 bases for V and 5 bases for J; bases not matched to a gene: 9. This CDR3 has 14 amino acids. Germline CDR1 is MNHEY and CDR2 is SVGAGI. CDR3 nucleotides: TGTGCCAGCACCCTGGGACAGGGTATCCACGAGCAGTACTTC. Translating gives CASTLGQGIHEQYF.

The chain carries TRBV7-8 and TRBJ2-5; 7 bases are a match to TRBD1. The CDR3 has 14 residues. CDR1 and CDR2 from the germline V gene are SGHVS and FQNEAQ. Trimming removed 3 bases from V and 2 bases from J; junction bases left unmatched: 3. The CDR3 reads CASSLGTVQETQYF. DNA for the CDR3: TGTGCCAGCAGCTTGGGGACAGTACAAGAGACCCAGTACTTC.

The chain links TRBV6-1 to TRBJ1-6; possibly TRBD1 for D (6 bases). The CDR3 is made up of 15 amino acids. Germline loops: CDR1 MNHNS, CDR2 SASEGT. The germline V and J ends were trimmed by 0 bases and 7 bases, with 10 bases remaining between them. CDR3 nucleotides: TGTGCCAGCAGTGAAGCTCCGCAGGGGAATTCACCCCTCCACTTT. The encoded protein is CASSEAPQGNSPLHF.

The V and J genes are TRBV6-5 and TRBJ2-7, with D perhaps matching TRBD2 (5 bases). Germline lookup yields CDR1 MNHEY and CDR2 SVGAGI. The CDR3 loop spans 14 amino acids. The ends were cut back, 0 bases at V and 2 bases at J, with 8 bases in the middle. The CDR3 reads CASSYSGLAYEQYF. In DNA, the CDR3 is TGTGCCAGCAGTTACTCTGGACTTGCCTACGAGCAGTACTTC.

The chain couples TRBV16 to TRBJ1-2; the D is unclear. Germline loops: CDR1 KGHSY, CDR2 FQNENV. V was clipped by 4 bases and J by 2 bases, with 23 bases between them. This CDR3 has 18 amino acids. The CDR3 DNA is TGTGCCAGCAGCCCCATGGCGCAGGCGGGGATACTCAACTATGGCTACACCTTC. It specifies CASSPMAQAGILNYGYTF.

This chain uses TRBV7-9 with TRBJ2-3; 7 bases match TRBD2. This CDR3 is built from 17 residues. With V trimmed by 1 base and J by 2 bases, 9 bases remained unmatched. The germline V gene has CDR1 SEHNR and CDR2 FQNEAQ (reference sequence). The CDR3 here is CASSLVGGGLLTDTQYF. CDR3 in DNA: TGTGCCAGCAGCTTAGTGGGGGGGGGACTTCTCACAGATACGCAGTATTTT.

This chain uses TRBV10-2 with TRBJ1-1, with D unclear. Germline CDR1 WSHSY, CDR2 SAAADI. V was trimmed by 7 bases and J by 4 bases, leaving 13 bases between them. The CDR3 sequence is 13 residues long. CDR3 nucleotides: TGCGCCAGCACTGCCCGCAGGTCCACTGAAGCTTTCTTT. This encodes CASTARRSTEAFF.

This chain joins TRBV18 and TRBJ2-1; 8 positions match TRBD2. Germline trimming cut 3 bases from V and 5 bases from J; bases unmatched to any gene: 3. This CDR3 region has 14 residues. In germline, CDR1 is KGHSH, CDR2 LQKENI. The CDR3 loop reads CASSPRGGDNEQFF. The CDR3 DNA reads as TGTGCCAGCTCACCCCGGGGGGGGGACAATGAGCAGTTCTTC. Drawing the rest from reference TRBV18 and TRBJ2-1, the complete variable domain is NAGVMQNPRHLVRRRGQEARLRCSPMKGHSHVYWYRQLPEEGLKFMVYLQKENIIDESGMPKERFSAEFPKEGPSILRIQQVVRGDSAAYFCASSPRGGDNEQFFGPGTRLTVL.

This chain links TRBV7-9 with TRBJ1-2; D remains unclear. This CDR3 contains 14 residues. Looked up from germline, CDR1 is SEHNR and CDR2 is FQNEAQ (reference sequence). Trimming took off 3 bases at V and 2 bases at J, with 10 bases between the two ends. Here the CDR3 reads CASSLGRENYGYTF. CDR3 nucleotides: TGTGCCAGCAGCTTGGGGAGAGAGAACTATGGCTACACCTTC.

This chain joins TRBV30 and TRBJ1-1, with D perhaps matching TRBD1 (5 bases). Germline V gene sequence: CDR1 GTSNPN, CDR2 SVGIG (reference sequence). Trimming pared 4 bases from V and 5 bases from J, leaving 14 bases between. The CDR3 runs to 13 residues. CDR3 in amino acids: CAWNRQGGTEAFF. In DNA, the CDR3 is TGTGCCTGGAACCGTCAGGGTGGAACTGAAGCTTTCTTT.

This chain uses TRBV2 with TRBJ1-2; D not certain. This CDR3 spans 13 amino acids. CDR1 and CDR2 from the germline V gene are SNHLY and FYNNEI. V was clipped by 7 bases and J by 0 bases, with 9 bases between them. The CDR3 sequence is CASTQVSNYGYTF. As DNA, the CDR3 is TGTGCCAGCACGCAGGTATCTAACTATGGCTACACCTTC.

This chain connects TRBV28 to TRBJ2-5; TRBD1 matches 8 bases. Trimming cost V 5 bases and J 4 bases; bases outside gene matches: 9. CDR1 and CDR2 from the germline V gene are MDHEN and SYDVKM. CDR3 length: 15 amino acids. The CDR3 nucleotides read TGTGCCAGCAGTCAGAGACCAGGGGGCCGAGAGACCCAGTACTTC. The encoded protein is CASSQRPGGRETQYF.

The rearrangement joins TRBV5-4 to TRBJ1-5; 7 bases are a match to TRBD1. The CDR3 is 14 residues long. The germline V gene encodes CDR1 SGHNT and CDR2 YYREEE (reference sequence). The V gene end was trimmed by 7 bases and the J gene end by 3 bases; junction bases not matched to a gene: 7. The CDR3 spells CASGIGGNNQPQHF. The DNA for the CDR3 is TGTGCCAGCGGGATAGGGGGCAACAATCAGCCCCAGCATTTT.

The chain recombines TRBV19 with TRBJ2-1; TRBD2 matches at 12 bases. Per the germline V gene, CDR1 is LNHDA and CDR2 is SQIVND (reference sequence). The V segment lost 7 bases and the J segment 12 bases; nucleotides outside the gene matches: 10. CDR3 length equals 14 residues. CDR3 in DNA: TGTGCCAGTACCCCTAGCGGGGGGGTATTCGTGCAGTTCTTC. It translates to CASTPSGGVFVQFF.

This clone was found once. The chain joins TRBV5-1 to TRBJ1-2; 8 bases line up with TRBD1. CDR3 length equals 14 residues. V lost 0 bases to trimming and J lost 7 bases; unmatched junction nucleotides: 5. CDR1 and CDR2 from the germline V gene are SGHRS and YFSETQ. In DNA, the CDR3 is TGCGCCAGCAGCTTGGTGGCAGGGGGCGGTGGCTACACCTTC. This translates into CASSLVAGGGGYTF.

The chain recombines TRBV12-5 with TRBJ2-7; TRBD1 is a possible D gene (5 bases). CDR1 is LGHNT, CDR2 FRNRAP, per germline. The length of the CDR3 is 15 residues. The V gene lost 1 base and the J gene lost 5 bases, with 15 bases spanning the gap. The CDR3 here is CASGLAPGRENEQYF. The CDR3 region has the DNA TGTGCTAGTGGTTTGGCTCCGGGCAGGGAAAACGAGCAGTACTTC.

This clone was seen only once. The CDR3, as DNA: TGCGCCAGCAGCTTGGAGGGGAGGGGGAACACTGAAGCTTTCTTT. Encoded protein: CASSLEGRGNTEAFF. This chain links TRBV5-1 with TRBJ1-1; perhaps TRBD1 as D (5 bases). Trimming removed 0 bases from V and 1 base from J, with 10 bases in between. Germline CDR1 and CDR2: SGHRS and YFSETQ. The CDR3 has 15 amino acids.

This chain uses TRBV30 with TRBJ1-4; TRBD1 agrees at 9 bases. Unmatched junction bases numbered 6, after V lost 5 bases and J lost 2 bases. This CDR3 contains 15 residues. Germline V gene data show CDR1 as GTSNPN and CDR2 as SVGIG (reference sequence). The CDR3 DNA reads TGTGCCTGGTCCCGGGACAGGGTGACTAATGAAAAACTGTTTTTT. It codes for CAWSRDRVTNEKLFF.

Notes on this clone: An end of the junction differs from the germline gene, which may be a read error. This sample also contains other DNA sequences that code for the same CDR3. The chain links TRBV7-9 to TRBJ1-6; 9 bases map to TRBD1. This CDR3 has 18 amino acids. Germline assignment: CDR1 SEHNR and CDR2 FQNEAQ (reference sequence). CDR3 loop: CASSSEQGAGTYNSPLHF. CDR3 coding DNA: TGTGCCAGCAGTTCGGAACAGGGGGCAGGGACCTATAATTCCCCCCTCCACTTT.

This clone was counted between two and nine times. The same CDR3 arises from other DNA sequences in this sample as well. This sequence joins TRBV5-6 and TRBJ1-6; 9 bases are a match to TRBD1. The CDR3 is 14 amino acids. The V gene end was trimmed by 3 bases and the J gene end by 14 bases; junction bases not matched to a gene: 9. In germline, CDR1 is SGHDT, CDR2 YYEEEE. CDR3 sequence: CASSYGDREVTLHF. DNA for the CDR3: TGTGCCAGCAGCTACGGGGACAGGGAAGTCACCCTCCACTTT.

V usage is TRBV6-1 and J usage is TRBJ2-7, with D hard to call. Trimming shortened V by 3 bases and J by 0 bases, and 6 bases separated the two germline ends. There are 13 residues in the CDR3. CDR1 is MNHNS, CDR2 SASEGT, per germline. The CDR3, as DNA: TGTGCCAGCAGTGATACGCGCTCCTACGAGCAGTACTTC. Encoded protein: CASSDTRSYEQYF.

The gene calls are TRBV29-1 and TRBJ1-5; D is possibly TRBD1 (6 bases). The CDR3 covers 13 residues. Trimming took off 7 bases at V and 4 bases at J, with 14 bases between the two ends. CDR1 SQVTM and CDR2 ANQGSEA come from the germline V gene. The DNA of the CDR3 is TGCAGCGCCCGGGGGGGGCTGAATCAGCCCCAGCATTTT. Translated: CSARGGLNQPQHF.